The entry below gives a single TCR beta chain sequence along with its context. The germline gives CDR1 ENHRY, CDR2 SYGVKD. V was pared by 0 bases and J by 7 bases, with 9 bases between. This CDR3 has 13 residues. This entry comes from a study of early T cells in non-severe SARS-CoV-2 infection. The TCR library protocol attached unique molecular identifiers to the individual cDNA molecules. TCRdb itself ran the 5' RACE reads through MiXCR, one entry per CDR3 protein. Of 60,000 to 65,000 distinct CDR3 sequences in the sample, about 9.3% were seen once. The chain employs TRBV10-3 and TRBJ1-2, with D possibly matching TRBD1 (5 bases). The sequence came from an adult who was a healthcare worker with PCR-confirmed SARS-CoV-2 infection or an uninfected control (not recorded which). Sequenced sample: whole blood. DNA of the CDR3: TGTGCCATCAGTGAGTCGGGACGTGCTGGCTACACCTTC. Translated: CAISESGRAGYTF.